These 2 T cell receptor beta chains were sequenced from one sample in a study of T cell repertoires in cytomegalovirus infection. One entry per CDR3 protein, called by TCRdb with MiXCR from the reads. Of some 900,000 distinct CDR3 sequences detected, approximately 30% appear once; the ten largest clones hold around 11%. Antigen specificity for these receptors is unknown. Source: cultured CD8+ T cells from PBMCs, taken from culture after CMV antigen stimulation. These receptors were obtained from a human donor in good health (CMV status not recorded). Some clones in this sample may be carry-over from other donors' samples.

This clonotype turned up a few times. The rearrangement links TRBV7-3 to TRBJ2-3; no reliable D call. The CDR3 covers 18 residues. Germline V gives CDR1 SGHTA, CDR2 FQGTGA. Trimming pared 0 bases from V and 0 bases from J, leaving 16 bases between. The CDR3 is CASSLTSGLSSSTDTQYF. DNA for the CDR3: TGTGCCAGCAGCTTAACGTCGGGCTTGTCCTCTAGCACAGATACGCAGTATTTT.

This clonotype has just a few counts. CDR3 residues: CASSYSNRGSEQFF. The CDR3 coding sequence is TGTGCCAGCAGTTACTCGAACAGGGGGTCTGAGCAGTTCTTC. The J gene is TRBJ2-1, the V gene TRBV6-6, with 8 bases aligning to TRBD1. The CDR3 totals 14 residues. The germline CDR1 and CDR2 sequences are MNHNY and SVGAGI (reference sequence). Losses at the gene ends were 0 bases for V and 9 bases for J; bases not matched to a gene: 4.